This TCR beta chain derives from a study of T cell responses to AZD1222 COVID-19 vaccine. The study, taken as a whole, reports: Compared with day 0, the breadth and depth of the Spike-specific TCR repertoire rose significantly after two doses of AZD1222.

V shed 2 bases, J shed 10 bases, and the junction held 4 bases outside the gene matches. Germline CDR1 and CDR2: SGHTA and FQGNSA. The CDR3 consists of 15 residues. Pooling was applied to second doses at about 4 or about 12 weeks. About this clone itself: Antigen unknown.

Clones were read by immunoSEQ multiplex PCR, and TCRdb kept only the in-frame ones, dropping some. Of about 110,000 clones in the sample, 92% were seen once. This specimen was peripheral blood, taken 28 days after the second AZD1222 dose. V usage is TRBV7-2 and J usage is TRBJ2-1; the match to TRBD2 covers 14 bases. The receptor was isolated from an adult who received the AZD1222 COVID-19 vaccine. Here the CDR3 DNA reads TGTGCCAGCAGCTTATCCCGACTAGCGGGGGGGGAGCAGTTCTTC. This gives the protein CASSLSRLAGGEQFF.